The sequence of this T cell receptor (beta chain) was determined in a study of technical replicates of blood from a few donors (dated by TCRdb to about 2017). Receptor libraries were prepared by the immunoSEQ multiplex PCR assay. In TCRdb, the immuneACCESS table is reduced to in-frame sequences with V and J assigned. These tables do not hold every clone; where another copy was compared, an unresolved V gene accounts for under half, and the others remain unexplained. In all, the sample holds 67,000 or so clones, and roughly 92% of those were seen once. Of the sample, approximately 0.34% falls within the top ten clones. With regard to this clone: It lacks a known antigen. No base quality information exists; no much larger clone differs at one position.

CDR3 length: 16 amino acids, cysteine to phenylalanine. The sequence is cut down to CDR3 DNA, 48 bases in frame from base 1. Relative to germline, V is missing 4 bases and J is missing 4 bases, with 13 bases of the junction outside any gene match. Looking up the germline V gene (reference sequence) yields CDR1 LNHDA and CDR2 SQIVND. The receptor chain draws on TRBV19 and TRBJ2-7, with 7 central nucleotides matching TRBD1. The sequencing input was T cells isolated from PBMCs. This receptor was taken from a human donor in good health. The nucleotides read TGTGCCAGTAGTAAATCAACGGGACAGTATCGGTACGAGCAGTACTTC. Translated, this gives CASSKSTGQYRYEQYF.